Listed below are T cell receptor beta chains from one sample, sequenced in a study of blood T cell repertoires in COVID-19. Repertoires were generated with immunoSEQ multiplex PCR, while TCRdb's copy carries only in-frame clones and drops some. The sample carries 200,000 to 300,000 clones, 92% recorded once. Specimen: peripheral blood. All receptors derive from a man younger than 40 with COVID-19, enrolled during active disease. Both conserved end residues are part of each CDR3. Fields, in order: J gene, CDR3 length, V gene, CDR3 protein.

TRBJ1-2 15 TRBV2 CASSEVRPSVYGYTF
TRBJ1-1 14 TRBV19 CASSTSEGLAEAFF
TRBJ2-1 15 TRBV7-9 CASSSLAGGYNEQFF
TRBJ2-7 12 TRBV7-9 CASSFTGNEQYF
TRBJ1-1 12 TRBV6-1 CASSEIAGLAFF
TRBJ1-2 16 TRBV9 CASRRGGSGGNDGYTF
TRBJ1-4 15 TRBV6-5 CASSPPRGVNEKLFF
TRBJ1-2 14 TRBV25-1 CASSRYRDNYGYTF
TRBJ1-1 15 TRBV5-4 CASSLAGNQGTEAFF
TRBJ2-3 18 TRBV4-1 CASSQLPSRTYSTDMQYF
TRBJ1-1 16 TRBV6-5 CASSYLRAAGLTEAFF